This TCR beta chain was captured by sequencing in a study of spatial heterogeneity in lung cancer. Findings and caveats of the study: In blood, ubiquitous expanded tumor TCRs appeared more at resection than follow-up.

Documented time point: sample taken at primary tumor resection. Whole RNA came from tumor, nontumor lung or frozen PBMC and was sequenced without being sorted. Via MiXCR, TCRdb re-called the 5' RACE reads, giving one row per CDR3 protein. The data show about 82,000 distinct CDR3 sequences, around an eighth seen once. A note on this clonotype: Its antigen remains unknown.

Trimming cost V 4 bases and J 5 bases, with 14 bases left between them. The germline V gene has CDR1 DFQATT and CDR2 SNEGSKA (reference sequence). CDR3 length equals 14 residues. The input for sequencing was PBMCs, taken at surgery. The receptor comes from a male donor with early-stage non-small cell lung cancer. The chain joins TRBV20-1 to TRBJ2-2, with D possibly matching TRBD2 (6 bases). CDR3 nucleotide sequence: TGCAGTGCTATGATGGCGGGAAGTACCGGGGAGCTGTTTTTT. This translates into CSAMMAGSTGELFF.